The present T cell receptor (beta chain) was sequenced within a study of early T cells in non-severe SARS-CoV-2 infection. About the study: Investigators sequenced bulk RNA drawn from unsorted whole blood, and chains remained unpaired.

cDNA molecules, individually, were tagged with unique molecular identifiers. One entry per CDR3 protein results from TCRdb running MiXCR on the 5' RACE reads. The table shows roughly 62,000 distinct CDR3 sequences, with 6.5% to 8.5% occurring only once. The V gene's germline CDR1 is SGHRS and CDR2 YFSETQ. The CDR3 runs 15 residues. The junction had 5 bases not matched to a gene; V was cut back by 0 bases and J by 5 bases. This clonotype appeared a few times. The V call is TRBV5-1, the J call TRBJ2-5; 9 bases line up with TRBD1. This clonotype was sampled from an adult who was a healthcare worker with PCR-confirmed SARS-CoV-2 infection or an uninfected control (not recorded which). Sequenced input: whole blood. Written as DNA, the CDR3 is TGCGCCAGCAGCTTGGTCGAGACAGGGGGGGAGACCCAGTACTTC. Encoded protein: CASSLVETGGETQYF. The full variable domain, its missing parts supplied by reference TRBV5-1 and TRBJ2-5, is KAGVTQTPRYLIKTRGQQVTLSCSPISGHRSVSWYQQTPGQGLQFLFEYFSETQRNKGNFPGRFSGRQFSNSRSEMNVSTLELGDSALYLCASSLVETGGETQYFGPGTRLLVL.